The rows below give T cell receptor beta chains drawn from one sample of a study of T cells in localized non-small cell lung cancer. Sequencing was performed with immunoSEQ multiplex PCR; in TCRdb, only in-frame clones are kept and a portion is missing. This table has some 50,000 clones, about four fifths appearing once. The sequenced sample was peripheral blood mononuclear cells, obtained before any cancer treatment. The receptors derive from a man between 40 and 75 years old with stage III lung adenocarcinoma. CDR3s include the opening cysteine and the closing phenylalanine or tryptophan. The order of the fields is D gene, clone size, J gene, V gene, CDR3 protein, CDR3 DNA. D genes are given only for firm matches. For some rows the clone size is stated as once, few or many, or as a class when expanded; others skip it.

D gene: TRBD1; clone size: NA; J gene: TRBJ2-7; V gene: TRBV6-5; CDR3 protein: CASSRDRLSYEQYF; CDR3 DNA: TGTGCCAGCAGTCGGGACAGACTCAGCTACGAGCAGTACTTC
D gene: TRBD1; clone size: NA; J gene: TRBJ2-7; V gene: TRBV5-1; CDR3 protein: CASSFSQGAPSEQYF; CDR3 DNA: TGCGCCAGCAGCTTCTCACAGGGGGCGCCGTCCGAGCAGTACTTC
D gene: NA; clone size: NA; J gene: TRBJ1-1; V gene: TRBV6-5; CDR3 protein: CASSLDLSMNTEAFF; CDR3 DNA: TGTGCCAGCAGCCTGGACCTCTCAATGAACACTGAAGCTTTCTTT
D gene: NA; clone size: NA; J gene: TRBJ2-3; V gene: TRBV18; CDR3 protein: CASSPGAGDTQYF; CDR3 DNA: TGTGCCAGCTCACCGGGGGCAGGGGATACGCAGTATTTT
D gene: NA; clone size: NA; J gene: TRBJ2-3; V gene: TRBV5-6; CDR3 protein: CASRPVRIAPTDTQYF; CDR3 DNA: TGTGCCAGCAGACCTGTACGAATCGCTCCCACAGATACGCAGTATTTT
D gene: TRBD1; clone size: NA; J gene: TRBJ1-1; V gene: TRBV5-4; CDR3 protein: CASSRTGDWDTEAFF; CDR3 DNA: TGTGCCAGCAGCAGAACAGGGGATTGGGACACTGAAGCTTTCTTT
D gene: NA; clone size: NA; J gene: TRBJ2-5; V gene: TRBV11-2; CDR3 protein: CASSLRGRGEETQYF; CDR3 DNA: TGTGCCAGCAGCTTAAGAGGGCGTGGGGAAGAGACCCAGTACTTC
D gene: TRBD1; clone size: NA; J gene: TRBJ1-2; V gene: TRBV6-5; CDR3 protein: CASSPVHRGGYTF; CDR3 DNA: TGTGCCAGCAGCCCAGTACACAGGGGAGGCTACACCTTC
D gene: NA; clone size: NA; J gene: TRBJ1-1; V gene: TRBV25-1; CDR3 protein: CASSPAGMNTEAFF; CDR3 DNA: TGTGCCAGCAGTCCGGCAGGGATGAACACTGAAGCTTTCTTT
D gene: NA; clone size: few; J gene: TRBJ1-5; V gene: TRBV19; CDR3 protein: CASSILGRGTNQPQHF; CDR3 DNA: TGTGCCAGTAGTATATTGGGCAGGGGTACCAATCAGCCCCAGCATTTT
D gene: NA; clone size: NA; J gene: TRBJ2-4; V gene: TRBV29-1; CDR3 protein: CSGWGWSDIQYF; CDR3 DNA: TGCAGCGGATGGGGGTGGTCGGACATTCAGTACTTC
D gene: NA; clone size: once; J gene: TRBJ1-2; V gene: TRBV14; CDR3 protein: CASSQRDGYGYTF; CDR3 DNA: TGTGCCAGCAGCCAGCGGGACGGATATGGCTACACCTTC
D gene: NA; clone size: few; J gene: TRBJ1-4; V gene: TRBV5-6; CDR3 protein: CASSFRPRSNEKLFF; CDR3 DNA: TGTGCCAGCAGCTTTAGACCCCGATCTAATGAAAAACTGTTTTTT
D gene: TRBD2; clone size: few; J gene: TRBJ2-1; V gene: TRBV29-1; CDR3 protein: CSVEFMGRGVYNEQFF; CDR3 DNA: TGCAGCGTTGAATTTATGGGGCGGGGGGTCTACAATGAGCAGTTCTTC
D gene: NA; clone size: NA; J gene: TRBJ2-1; V gene: TRBV29-1; CDR3 protein: CSVEGPDLSSYNEQFF; CDR3 DNA: TGCAGCGTTGAAGGGCCCGACCTCAGCTCCTACAATGAGCAGTTCTTC
D gene: TRBD2; clone size: NA; J gene: TRBJ2-3; V gene: TRBV5-4; CDR3 protein: CASSFGLAGNKDTQYF; CDR3 DNA: TGTGCCAGCAGCTTTGGACTAGCGGGGAACAAAGATACGCAGTATTTT
D gene: TRBD2; clone size: NA; J gene: TRBJ2-2; V gene: TRBV6-4; CDR3 protein: CASSPGLAGTGELFF; CDR3 DNA: TGTGCCAGCAGTCCGGGACTAGCGGGGACCGGGGAGCTGTTTTTT
D gene: NA; clone size: NA; J gene: TRBJ2-3; V gene: TRBV10-1; CDR3 protein: CASSDLQGWGTDTQYF; CDR3 DNA: TGCGCCAGCAGTGATCTTCAAGGTTGGGGCACAGATACGCAGTATTTT
D gene: NA; clone size: NA; J gene: TRBJ2-1; V gene: TRBV5-8; CDR3 protein: CASRGLAKPYNEQFF; CDR3 DNA: TGTGCCAGCAGGGGACTCGCCAAACCCTACAATGAGCAGTTCTTC
D gene: NA; clone size: once; J gene: TRBJ1-1; V gene: TRBV29-1; CDR3 protein: CSVAQGRTEAFF; CDR3 DNA: TGCAGCGTTGCCCAGGGGAGGACTGAAGCTTTCTTT
D gene: TRBD2; clone size: NA; J gene: TRBJ2-3; V gene: TRBV27; CDR3 protein: CASSLAGGTDTQYF; CDR3 DNA: TGTGCCAGCAGTTTAGCGGGGGGGACAGATACGCAGTATTTT
D gene: NA; clone size: few; J gene: TRBJ2-3; V gene: TRBV15; CDR3 protein: CATSRTGTARSDTQYF; CDR3 DNA: TGTGCCACCAGCAGAACCGGGACGGCGCGATCGGATACGCAGTATTTT
D gene: NA; clone size: NA; J gene: TRBJ1-2; V gene: TRBV7-2; CDR3 protein: CASSAEQGAIVGYTF; CDR3 DNA: TGTGCCAGCAGCGCAGAACAGGGCGCCATTGTAGGCTACACCTTC
D gene: NA; clone size: NA; J gene: TRBJ2-5; V gene: TRBV18; CDR3 protein: CASSPSVTRKETQYF; CDR3 DNA: TGTGCCAGCTCACCATCAGTGACGCGGAAAGAGACCCAGTACTTC
D gene: NA; clone size: NA; J gene: TRBJ2-7; V gene: TRBV5-1; CDR3 protein: CASSLGRGTDEQYF; CDR3 DNA: TGCGCCAGCAGCCTCGGACGGGGTACCGACGAGCAGTACTTC
D gene: NA; clone size: NA; J gene: TRBJ2-3; V gene: TRBV7-9; CDR3 protein: CASSPPGVGAGVTQYF; CDR3 DNA: TGTGCCAGCAGCCCACCGGGGGTAGGGGCTGGTGTTACGCAGTATTTT
D gene: NA; clone size: NA; J gene: TRBJ2-5; V gene: TRBV6-6; CDR3 protein: CASSYWGEETQYF; CDR3 DNA: TGTGCCAGCAGTTACTGGGGGGAAGAGACCCAGTACTTC
D gene: NA; clone size: NA; J gene: TRBJ2-7; V gene: TRBV2; CDR3 protein: CASSGSSVGEQYF; CDR3 DNA: TGTGCCAGCAGTGGTAGCTCCGTGGGCGAGCAGTACTTC
D gene: NA; clone size: NA; J gene: TRBJ2-7; V gene: TRBV19; CDR3 protein: CASSIGAGTEQYF; CDR3 DNA: TGTGCCAGTAGTATAGGAGCAGGGACCGAGCAGTACTTC
D gene: NA; clone size: NA; J gene: TRBJ1-1; V gene: TRBV29-1; CDR3 protein: CSAMNTEAFF; CDR3 DNA: TGCAGCGCAATGAACACTGAAGCTTTCTTT
D gene: NA; clone size: NA; J gene: TRBJ1-1; V gene: TRBV27; CDR3 protein: CASSLAGLNTEAFF; CDR3 DNA: TGTGCCAGCAGTTTAGCGGGGCTAAACACTGAAGCTTTCTTT
D gene: NA; clone size: NA; J gene: TRBJ2-5; V gene: TRBV10-1; CDR3 protein: CASSEVGGRNGETQYF; CDR3 DNA: TGCGCCAGCAGTGAGGTAGGCGGGCGGAATGGAGAGACCCAGTACTTC
D gene: NA; clone size: few; J gene: TRBJ1-2; V gene: TRBV4-2; CDR3 protein: CASSQDQYTHYGYTF; CDR3 DNA: TGTGCCAGCAGCCAAGATCAGTACACCCACTATGGCTACACCTTC
D gene: NA; clone size: NA; J gene: TRBJ1-4; V gene: TRBV25-1; CDR3 protein: CASSTPRRAEEKLFF; CDR3 DNA: TGTGCCAGCAGTACTCCGAGGAGGGCCGAAGAAAAACTGTTTTTT
D gene: NA; clone size: NA; J gene: TRBJ1-2; V gene: TRBV6-1; CDR3 protein: CASSEAHYKGRYGYTF; CDR3 DNA: TGTGCCAGCAGTGAAGCTCACTATAAAGGGCGATATGGCTACACCTTC
D gene: TRBD2; clone size: NA; J gene: TRBJ2-1; V gene: TRBV5-6; CDR3 protein: CASSHGTTYNEQFF; CDR3 DNA: TGTGCCAGCAGCCACGGGACTACTTACAATGAGCAGTTCTTC
D gene: TRBD1; clone size: NA; J gene: TRBJ2-2; V gene: TRBV10-2; CDR3 protein: CASSENRQGARTGELFF; CDR3 DNA: TGCGCCAGCAGTGAGAACCGACAGGGGGCTCGCACCGGGGAGCTGTTTTTT
D gene: NA; clone size: NA; J gene: TRBJ2-7; V gene: TRBV7-6; CDR3 protein: CASSLRPYPSSYEQYF; CDR3 DNA: TGTGCCAGCAGCTTAAGGCCCTATCCTAGCTCCTACGAGCAGTACTTC
D gene: NA; clone size: NA; J gene: TRBJ1-1; V gene: TRBV5-6; CDR3 protein: CASSFLEATEAFF; CDR3 DNA: TGTGCCAGCAGCTTTCTAGAGGCTACTGAAGCTTTCTTT
D gene: TRBD2; clone size: NA; J gene: TRBJ2-5; V gene: TRBV7-6; CDR3 protein: CASSSTPSGGETQYF; CDR3 DNA: TGTGCCAGCAGCTCCACCCCTAGCGGGGGGGAGACCCAGTACTTC
D gene: NA; clone size: NA; J gene: TRBJ2-7; V gene: TRBV28; CDR3 protein: CASSSLDSPGNEQYF; CDR3 DNA: TGTGCCAGCAGTTCTTTAGACAGTCCCGGGAACGAGCAGTACTTC